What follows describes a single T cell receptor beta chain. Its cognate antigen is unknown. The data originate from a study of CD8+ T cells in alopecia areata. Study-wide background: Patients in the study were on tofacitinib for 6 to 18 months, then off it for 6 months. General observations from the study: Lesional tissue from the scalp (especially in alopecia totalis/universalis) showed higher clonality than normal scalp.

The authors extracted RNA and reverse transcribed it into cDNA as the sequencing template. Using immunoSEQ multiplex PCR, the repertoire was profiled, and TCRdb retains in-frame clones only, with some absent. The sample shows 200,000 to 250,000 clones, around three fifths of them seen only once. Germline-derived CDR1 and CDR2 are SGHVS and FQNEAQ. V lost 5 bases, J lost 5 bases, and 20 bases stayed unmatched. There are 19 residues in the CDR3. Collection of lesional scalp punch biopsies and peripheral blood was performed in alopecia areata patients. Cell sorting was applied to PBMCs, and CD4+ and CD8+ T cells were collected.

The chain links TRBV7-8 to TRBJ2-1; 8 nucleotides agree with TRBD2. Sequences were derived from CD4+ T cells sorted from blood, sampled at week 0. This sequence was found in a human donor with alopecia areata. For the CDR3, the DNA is TGTGCCAGCAGCGCGAAGGGTGGGCCTAGCGGGCGATCCAACAATGAGCAGTTCTTC. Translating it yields CASSAKGGPSGRSNNEQFF.